This T cell receptor beta chain was identified during a study of blood T cells in healthy people across ages (dated by TCRdb to about 2015). Notes on the research overall: In model experiments, roughly one uniquely barcoded TCR beta cDNA molecule per two T cells was captured by template switching. To avoid experimental bias, donors of different ages were spread randomly across the sequencing lanes. The donors were split into four age groups: young (average around 15 years), middle-aged (about 40), aged (over 55) and long-lived (over 75). Two additional independent replicas of 1 million unique cDNA reads from the same blood draw were analyzed for two donors (one aged 18 to 29 and one aged 80 or older). Age-related changes in TCR beta repertoire diversity were measured in the study by deep sequencing normalized with unique cDNA molecular identifiers.

What the authors observed across the whole study: Estimates of total diversity based on one million sequenced T cells were considered lower bounds and underestimates. Bulk unsorted PBMC profiling prevented conclusive comparison of naive and antigen-experienced compartments. Because the CMV infection status of the donors was unknown, age-related changes in expanded clonotypes may potentially have been confounded. Observed TCR beta diversity per million T cells fell roughly linearly with age, and a significant reduction was already apparent by age around 40. A strong correlation was found between observed TCR beta diversity and the percentage of naive T cells measured by flow cytometry. Compared with the aged group, the long-lived group had more naive CD4+ T cells, fewer expanded clones and increased TCR diversity, suggesting age selection.

CDR1 SGHNT and CDR2 YENEEA are derived from the germline V gene. The CDR3 sequence holds 13 residues, the cysteine and phenylalanine included. Only the CDR3 part of the read is kept: 39 bases, read in frame from the first base. The roughly 38 donors, aged about 6 to 100 years, were systemically healthy Caucasian individuals from Russia. Each donor gave 8 to 10 milliliters of peripheral blood, drawn into EDTA-treated Vacutainer tubes. Ficoll-Paque density-gradient centrifugation was used to isolate PBMCs, with at least 7 million obtained per sample. Total RNA, at least 5 micrograms per sample, was extracted from PBMCs with Trizol reagent. Naive CD45RAhigh/CD27high T cell percentages were measured by flow cytometry on a PBMC aliquot from every donor. The library relied on 5' RACE. Sequencing was performed on an Illumina HiSeq 2500. The second PCR ran for roughly 7 to 12 cycles and used a J-beta primer mix along with a sample-barcoded 5' primer. A unique molecular identifier was introduced onto each TCR beta cDNA molecule by a template-switch 5' adaptor carrying 12 random nucleotides. Each sample yielded at least 2.5 million CDR3-containing paired-end reads. First-strand cDNA synthesis was performed from all RNA using the Mint cDNA synthesis kit, with priming by a TRBC-specific oligonucleotide. All cDNA was treated with uracil-DNA glycosylase and then went through a first 18-cycle PCR with the universal primers M1SS and BC2_uni_R. Per the source publication's procedure: For normalization, 1 million high-quality reads, each with a distinct molecular identifier, were randomly selected from each sample. Instead of being binned into consensus sequences, reads that shared molecular identifiers were thrown out. MiTCR, set to a Q25 quality threshold and the strictest error-elimination algorithm, was used for CDR3 identification, clonotype clustering and error correction. A nonparametric unseen species model with Euler transformation was used to estimate lower-bound total TCR beta diversity. TCRdb itself trimmed the public reads at Q25 with fastp, ran MiXCR and retained productive beta chains. CDR3 protein sequences are deduplicated, and each keeps its most common genes and DNA. V and J calls and clone size were set by TCRdb, not the authors. This sample lists about 730,000 distinct CDR3 sequences; approximately 39% were detected once. The top ten clones comprise under 25% of the sample.

This clonotype showed up just once. The antigen it recognizes is unknown. One base away there is no much larger clone; base qualities are not given. One read represents weak support. The TCR was taken from a woman aged 55-70 years in good health. The sequenced material came from blood. This sequence uses TRBV11-3 and TRBJ2-7; 7 central nucleotides agree with TRBD2. The end of the DNA is better explained by TRBJ2-5, so the J call may be wrong. DNA sequence: TGTGCCAGCAGCTTAGCGTGGGGGGGGACCCAGTACTTC. It is translated as CASSLAWGGTQYF.